What follows are 22 T cell receptor beta chains derived from one specimen sequenced in a study of cytomegalovirus exposure and HLA in healthy donors. It was with 60 Vbeta and 13 Jbeta primers that the PCR ran. Sequenced by immunoSEQ multiplex PCR; TCRdb stores in-frame clones only, minus some. The table lists 150,000 to 180,000 clones, 65% to 75% of them singletons. Sequenced sample: PBMCs. The origin of the receptors is a young man in good health and CMV-seronegative.

To note about this clone: Other DNA sequences of this sample code for an identical CDR3. V usage is TRBV25-1 and J usage is TRBJ1-2; 10 bases map to TRBD1. This CDR3 is built from 14 residues. J gave up 5 bases and V 4 bases, and 4 bases lay outside the gene matches. The germline V gene encodes CDR1 MGHDK and CDR2 SYGVNS. The CDR3 loop is CASSGGQGNYGYTF. The CDR3 DNA reads as TGTGCCAGCAGTGGGGGACAGGGGAATTATGGCTACACCTTC.

This clone was seen just once. The chain has TRBV5-1 and TRBJ1-1, with a possible D match to TRBD1 (5 bases). Germline values: CDR1 SGHRS, CDR2 YFSETQ. The ends were cut back, 4 bases at V and 0 bases at J, with 13 bases in the middle. The CDR3 has 15 amino acids. CDR3 DNA sequence: TGCGCCAGCAGCCCGACCCCAGGGATGAACACTGAAGCTTTCTTT. Amino acid sequence: CASSPTPGMNTEAFF.

CDR3 bases: TGTGCCAGCAGCTGGACTAGTAGGGGTCTTCGAGACATTCAGTACTTC. Encoded protein: CASSWTSRGLRDIQYF. The rearrangement uses TRBV7-2 and TRBJ2-4; 7 nucleotides match TRBD2. The CDR3 has 16 residues. Unmatched junction bases numbered 14, after V lost 4 bases and J lost 8 bases. The germline V gene encodes CDR1 SGHTA and CDR2 FQGNSA.

The genes are TRBV5-1 and TRBJ2-1, with 8 bases identical to TRBD1. Germline-derived CDR1 and CDR2 are SGHRS and YFSETQ. V gave up 2 bases and J gave up 3 bases; unmatched junction bases: 7. The CDR3 consists of 16 residues. The DNA for the CDR3 is TGCGCCAGCAGCTTAACACCCGGGACAGGCTACAATGAGCAGTTCTTC. Translated: CASSLTPGTGYNEQFF.

Only a few counts were recorded for this clone. The chain is built from TRBV7-2 and TRBJ1-3; a weak D match, TRBD1 (6 bases). The ends were cut back, 1 base at V and 4 bases at J, with 11 bases in the middle. From germline, CDR1 is SGHTA and CDR2 FQGNSA. This CDR3 contains 15 residues. As DNA, the CDR3 is TGTGCCAGCAGCTTAGATCAGGGGACGGGAAACACCATATATTTT. It encodes CASSLDQGTGNTIYF.

This clone was detected a few times. The chain combines TRBV28 with TRBJ1-1; 10 bases agree with TRBD1. With V trimmed by 6 bases and J by 6 bases, 10 bases remained unmatched. Per the germline V gene, CDR1 is MDHEN and CDR2 is SYDVKM. The CDR3 is 15 residues long. The DNA for the CDR3 is TGTGCCAGCAGAGAATCGGGACAGGGGCTCCCTGAAGCTTTCTTT. Encoded protein: CASRESGQGLPEAFF.

CDR3 sequence: CAISETGQGTEAFF. CDR3 DNA sequence: TGTGCCATCAGTGAAACGGGACAGGGCACTGAAGCTTTCTTT. The chain has TRBV10-3 and TRBJ1-1, with 9 bases lining up with TRBD1. The CDR3 consists of 14 residues. Germline-derived CDR1 and CDR2 are ENHRY and SYGVKD. V was pared by 3 bases and J by 4 bases, with 3 bases of the junction left unmatched.

V gene TRBV28 combines with J gene TRBJ1-1; 8 bases agree with TRBD1. With V trimmed by 4 bases and J by 5 bases, 3 bases remained unmatched. The CDR3 covers 13 residues. Germline values: CDR1 MDHEN, CDR2 SYDVKM. The CDR3 reads CASSSGGQTEAFF. The CDR3 coding sequence is TGTGCCAGCAGTTCAGGGGGCCAGACTGAAGCTTTCTTT.

This clone was counted between two and nine times. The chain combines TRBV18 with TRBJ2-3; 7 bases map to TRBD1. CDR1 is KGHSH and CDR2 is LQKENI in the germline V gene. This CDR3 has 15 residues. V lost 3 bases to trimming and J lost 3 bases; unmatched junction nucleotides: 6. Here the CDR3 reads CASSPMGQLTDTQYF. CDR3 nucleotide sequence: TGTGCCAGCTCACCGATGGGACAGCTTACAGATACGCAGTATTTT.

This rearrangement joins TRBV6-1 to TRBJ2-4; 8 bases align to TRBD2. The V segment lost 1 base and the J segment 0 bases; nucleotides outside the gene matches: 5. This CDR3 has 17 amino acids. Per germline, CDR1 MNHNS and CDR2 SASEGT. Here the CDR3 reads CASSEERGPLAKNIQYF. CDR3 sequence (DNA): TGTGCCAGCAGTGAAGAGCGGGGGCCGTTAGCCAAAAACATTCAGTACTTC.

This clone was counted once. V and J are TRBV5-1 and TRBJ1-2, with a tentative D call TRBD1 (5 bases). Looked up from germline, CDR1 is SGHRS and CDR2 is YFSETQ. This CDR3 spans 14 amino acids. The V gene lost 3 bases and the J gene lost 8 bases, with 17 bases spanning the gap. The CDR3 loop reads CASSSGLGWDGYTF. The DNA for the CDR3 is TGCGCCAGCAGCTCGGGACTGGGATGGGACGGCTACACCTTC.

This chain uses TRBV7-8 with TRBJ1-5; D gene unclear. V shed 4 bases and J shed 10 bases, with 17 bases lying between them. The CDR3 covers 14 residues. The germline CDR1 and CDR2 sequences are SGHVS and FQNEAQ. CDR3 residues: CASSSGGGGRPQHF. In nucleotides, the CDR3 is TGTGCCAGCAGCTCAGGCGGAGGCGGACGCCCCCAGCATTTT. The whole variable domain, filled in from reference TRBV7-8 and TRBJ1-5, reads GAGVSQSPRYKVAKRGQDVALRCDPISGHVSLFWYQQALGQGPEFLTYFQNEAQLDKSGLPSDRFFAERPEGSVSTLKIQRTQQEDSAVYLCASSSGGGGRPQHFGDGTRLSIL.

Only a few counts were recorded for this clone. The rearrangement uses TRBV28 and TRBJ1-2; TRBD1 matches 7 bases. The V segment lost 3 bases and the J segment 4 bases; nucleotides outside the gene matches: 11. CDR1 and CDR2 (germline): MDHEN, SYDVKM. This CDR3 has 16 residues. The CDR3 sequence: CASSFPGTALPYGYTF. In nucleotides, the CDR3 is TGTGCCAGCAGTTTCCCCGGGACAGCTCTGCCCTATGGCTACACCTTC.

This chain links TRBV19 with TRBJ2-2; 11 nucleotides agree with TRBD2. CDR1 LNHDA and CDR2 SQIVND come from the germline V gene (reference sequence). This CDR3 is 16 amino acids long. Trimming cost V 6 bases and J 4 bases; bases outside gene matches: 7. CDR3 nucleotide sequence: TGTGCCAGTAGACTAGCGGGGGATTTAGGCACCGGGGAGCTGTTTTTT. Protein sequence: CASRLAGDLGTGELFF.

About this clone: Other DNA sequences in the same sample also yield this CDR3. The chain joins TRBV15 to TRBJ1-3; 9 nucleotides match TRBD1. CDR3 length: 16 residues. J was trimmed by 0 bases and V by 5 bases; bases with no gene match: 5. From germline, CDR1 is LNHNV and CDR2 YYDKDF (reference sequence). CDR3 nucleotide sequence: TGTGCCACCAGCCGGGACAGGGCCCTCTCTGGAAACACCATATATTTT. It encodes CATSRDRALSGNTIYF.

This clone was recorded only once. The junction does not match germline at one end; this may be a read error. CDR3 amino acids: CASSSGENSQYF. The CDR3 nucleotides read TGTGCCAGCAGCTCCGGGGAAAACAGTCAGTACTTC. The chain uses TRBV5-4 and TRBJ2-4, with a possible D match to TRBD2 (5 bases). The CDR3 length is 12 residues. From germline, CDR1 is SGHNT and CDR2 YYREEE (reference sequence). Combining the CDR3 with reference TRBV5-4 and TRBJ2-4 gives the whole variable domain ETGVTQSPTHLIKTRGQQVTLRCSSQSGHNTVSWYQQALGQGPQFIFQYYREEENGRGNFPPRFSGLQFPNYSSELNVNALELDDSALYLCASSSGENSQYFGAGTRLSVL.

With regard to this clone: A junction end diverges from the germline sequence, so it may reflect a read error. This chain uses TRBV7-2 with TRBJ2-7; D gene ambiguous. This CDR3 comprises 16 residues. The germline V gene has CDR1 SGHTA and CDR2 FQGNSA. CDR3 DNA sequence: TGTGCCAGCAGTTTAGTGGGCGTGGCAGTCTCCTACGAGCAGTACTTC. The encoded protein is CASSLVGVAVSYEQYF.

The CDR3 protein is CASSLGLAQETQYF. Written as DNA, the CDR3 is TGTGCCAGCAGCTTAGGGCTAGCCCAAGAGACCCAGTACTTC. The V call is TRBV11-2, the J call TRBJ2-5; maybe TRBD2 (5 bases). This CDR3 has 14 amino acids. Trimming removed 1 base at V and 1 base at J, with 7 bases between. Germline V lookup: CDR1 SGHAT, CDR2 FQNNGV. Based on the CDR3 plus reference TRBV11-2 and TRBJ2-5, the full variable domain is EAGVAQSPRYKIIEKRQSVAFWCNPISGHATLYWYQQILGQGPKLLIQFQNNGVVDDSQLPKDRFSAERLKGVDSTLKIQPAKLEDSAVYLCASSLGLAQETQYFGPGTRLLVL.

This clone was counted between two and nine times. The chain employs TRBV7-8 and TRBJ1-2, with D tentatively TRBD1 (5 bases). The CDR3 totals 16 residues. Germline V gene data show CDR1 as SGHVS and CDR2 as FQNEAQ. Trimming left V 0 bases short and J 0 bases short, with 11 bases between. CDR3 loop: CASSLASTAANYGYTF. In DNA, the CDR3 is TGTGCCAGCAGCTTAGCGTCGACAGCAGCTAACTATGGCTACACCTTC.

The genes are TRBV5-4 and TRBJ1-2; D may be TRBD1 (6 bases). Germline CDR1 and CDR2: SGHNT and YYREEE (reference sequence). The CDR3 sequence is 16 residues long. Trimming removed 1 base from V and 4 bases from J, with 17 bases in between. CDR3 sequence: CASSLKGHLPVYGYTF. The CDR3 bases are TGTGCCAGCAGCTTGAAGGGACACCTACCTGTCTATGGCTACACCTTC.

This clone has just a few counts. The chain recombines TRBV5-1 with TRBJ1-1; weak D call: TRBD1 (5 bases). Per the germline V gene, CDR1 is SGHRS and CDR2 is YFSETQ. This CDR3 region has 15 residues. V was cut by 2 bases and J by 2 bases, with 13 bases left in between. In DNA form, the CDR3 reads TGCGCCAGCAGCTTTGATGCGGGGGGAAACACTGAAGCTTTCTTT. This gives the protein CASSFDAGGNTEAFF.

The chain is built from TRBV27 and TRBJ2-1; maybe TRBD1 (6 bases). CDR1 MNHEY and CDR2 SMNVEV come from the germline V gene (reference sequence). V was pared by 3 bases and J by 4 bases, with 13 bases between. The CDR3 spans 15 residues. The CDR3 loop reads CASSFPGTPYNEQFF. For the CDR3, the DNA is TGTGCCAGCAGTTTCCCCGGGACACCATACAATGAGCAGTTCTTC.